The present T cell receptor beta chain was sequenced within a study of tumor and adjacent non-tumor tissue in lung cancer. The V gene end was trimmed by 5 bases and the J gene end by 0 bases; junction bases not matched to a gene: 8. Per the germline V gene, CDR1 is SGHAT and CDR2 is FQNNGV. The CDR3 is 18 residues long. The template was RNA from unsorted bulk tissue. This non-tumor lung sample came from over 3 cm beyond the tumor edge. About this clonotype itself: This CDR3 is missing its conserved last phenylalanine or tryptophan, likely due to a read error.

Three rounds of nested PCR, following a modified ARM-PCR protocol, produced the TCRbeta library. Each CDR3 protein gets one entry after TCRdb re-called the multiplex PCR reads with MiXCR. The repertoire holds around 39,000 distinct CDR3 sequences, roughly 60% seen once, with under 60% in the top ten. The receptor was isolated from a man in his fifties with non-small cell lung cancer. The J gene is TRBJ1-6, the V gene TRBV11-2; 9 bases match TRBD1. The sequenced material came from distant non-tumor lung tissue. The CDR3 DNA is TGTGCCAGCAGCACTAGGACAGGGGACTCCTCCTATAATTCACCCCTCCACTTG. As protein: CASSTRTGDSSYNSPLHL.